A few counts support the clone carrying this T cell receptor (beta chain). This sample is drawn from a study of blood T cell repertoires in COVID-19. The CDR3 length is 15 residues. The germline CDR1 and CDR2 sequences are MNHEY and SVGAGI. V dropped 0 bases and J dropped 7 bases, with 10 bases sitting between them. This table comes from immunoSEQ multiplex PCR, and its TCRdb copy is limited to in-frame clones, with some not included. The sample lists some 85,000 clones; around 89% were seen once. This receptor was obtained from a man aged 50-60 years with acute or convalescent COVID-19. The specimen was peripheral blood. V and J are TRBV6-5 and TRBJ1-6, with D maybe TRBD1 (5 bases). The CDR3 coding sequence is TGTGCCAGCAGTTACTCGACGACAGTAAATTCACCCCTCCACTTT. As protein: CASSYSTTVNSPLHF.